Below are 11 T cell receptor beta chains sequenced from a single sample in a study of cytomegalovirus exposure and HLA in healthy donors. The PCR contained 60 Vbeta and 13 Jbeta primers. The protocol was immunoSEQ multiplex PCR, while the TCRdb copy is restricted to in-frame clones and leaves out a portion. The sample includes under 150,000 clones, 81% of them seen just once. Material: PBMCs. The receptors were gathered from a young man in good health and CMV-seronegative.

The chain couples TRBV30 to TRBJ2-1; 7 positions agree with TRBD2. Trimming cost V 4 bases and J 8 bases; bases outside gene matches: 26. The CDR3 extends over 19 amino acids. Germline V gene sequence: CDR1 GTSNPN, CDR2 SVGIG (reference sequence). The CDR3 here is CAWTGRGVWEGSSLHEQFF. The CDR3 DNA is TGTGCCTGGACCGGACGGGGGGTATGGGAGGGGAGCTCCCTCCATGAGCAGTTCTTC.

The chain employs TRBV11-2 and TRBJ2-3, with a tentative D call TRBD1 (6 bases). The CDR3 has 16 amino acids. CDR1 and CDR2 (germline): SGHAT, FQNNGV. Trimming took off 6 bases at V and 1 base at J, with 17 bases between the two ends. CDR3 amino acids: CASRMIWGLGTDTQYF. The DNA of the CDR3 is TGTGCCAGCAGGATGATTTGGGGGCTCGGCACAGATACGCAGTATTTT.

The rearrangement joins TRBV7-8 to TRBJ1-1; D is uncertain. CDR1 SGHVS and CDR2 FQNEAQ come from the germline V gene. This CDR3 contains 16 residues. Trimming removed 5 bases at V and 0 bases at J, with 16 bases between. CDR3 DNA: TGTGCCAGCAGCCGGTACGAGGGCAGATTGAACACTGAAGCTTTCTTT. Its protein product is CASSRYEGRLNTEAFF.

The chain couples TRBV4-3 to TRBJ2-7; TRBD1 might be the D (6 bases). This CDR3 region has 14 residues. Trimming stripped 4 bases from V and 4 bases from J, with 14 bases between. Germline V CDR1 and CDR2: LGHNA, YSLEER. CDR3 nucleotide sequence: TGCGCCAGCAGCCGCCGGACAGCAGATTACGAGCAGTACTTC. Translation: CASSRRTADYEQYF.

CDR3 loop: CASSGGYNSPLHF. CDR3 nucleotides: TGTGCCAGCAGTGGGGGGTATAATTCACCCCTCCACTTT. This chain connects TRBV27 to TRBJ1-6; TRBD1 is a possible D gene (5 bases). CDR1 is MNHEY, CDR2 SMNVEV, per germline (reference sequence). The CDR3 consists of 13 residues. With 5 bases removed from V and 4 bases from J, the gap between germline ends came to 6 bases.

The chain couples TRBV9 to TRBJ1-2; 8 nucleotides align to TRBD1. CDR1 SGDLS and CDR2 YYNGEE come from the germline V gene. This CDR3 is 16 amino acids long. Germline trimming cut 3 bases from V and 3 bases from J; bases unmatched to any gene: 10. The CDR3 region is CASSGRSSGGHYGYTF. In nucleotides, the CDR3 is TGTGCCAGCAGCGGACGTTCCTCAGGGGGCCACTATGGCTACACCTTC.

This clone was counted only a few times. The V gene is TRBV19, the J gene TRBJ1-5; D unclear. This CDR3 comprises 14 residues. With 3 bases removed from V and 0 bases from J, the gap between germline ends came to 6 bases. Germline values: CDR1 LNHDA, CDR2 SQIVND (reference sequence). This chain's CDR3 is CASSIGASNQPQHF. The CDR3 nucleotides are TGTGCCAGTAGTATCGGAGCTAGCAATCAGCCCCAGCATTTT.

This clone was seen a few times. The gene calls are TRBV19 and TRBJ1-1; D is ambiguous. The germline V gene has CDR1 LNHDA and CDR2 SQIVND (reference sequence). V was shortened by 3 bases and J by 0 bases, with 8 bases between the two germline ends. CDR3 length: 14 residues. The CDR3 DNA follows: TGTGCCAGTAGTATGGGCCAGTTGAACACTGAAGCTTTCTTT. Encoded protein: CASSMGQLNTEAFF.

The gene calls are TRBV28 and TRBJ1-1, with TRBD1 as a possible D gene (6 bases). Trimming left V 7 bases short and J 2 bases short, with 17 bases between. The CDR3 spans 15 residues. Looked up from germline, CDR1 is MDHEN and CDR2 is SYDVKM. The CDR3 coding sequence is TGTGCCAGCAACGACCAAAGGGGGGGAAACACTGAAGCTTTCTTT. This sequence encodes CASNDQRGGNTEAFF. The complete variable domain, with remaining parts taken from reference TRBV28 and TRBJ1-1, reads DVKVTQSSRYLVKRTGEKVFLECVQDMDHENMFWYRQDPGLGLRLIYFSYDVKMKEKGDIPEGYSVSREKKERFSLILESASTNQTSMYLCASNDQRGGNTEAFFGQGTRLTVV.

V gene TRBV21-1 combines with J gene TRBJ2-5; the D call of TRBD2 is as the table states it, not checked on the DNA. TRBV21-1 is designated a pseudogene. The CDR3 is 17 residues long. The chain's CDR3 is CASSKVAAGPYQETQYF. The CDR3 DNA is TGTGCCAGCAGCAAAGTAGCGGCGGGACCGTACCAAGAGACCCAGTACTTC.

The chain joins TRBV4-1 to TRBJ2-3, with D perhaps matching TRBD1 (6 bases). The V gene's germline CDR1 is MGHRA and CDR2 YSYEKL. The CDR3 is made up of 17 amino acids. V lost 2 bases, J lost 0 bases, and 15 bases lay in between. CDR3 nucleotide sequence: TGCGCCAGCAGCCAAAGACCTTGGACAGCTAGCACAGATACGCAGTATTTT. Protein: CASSQRPWTASTDTQYF.